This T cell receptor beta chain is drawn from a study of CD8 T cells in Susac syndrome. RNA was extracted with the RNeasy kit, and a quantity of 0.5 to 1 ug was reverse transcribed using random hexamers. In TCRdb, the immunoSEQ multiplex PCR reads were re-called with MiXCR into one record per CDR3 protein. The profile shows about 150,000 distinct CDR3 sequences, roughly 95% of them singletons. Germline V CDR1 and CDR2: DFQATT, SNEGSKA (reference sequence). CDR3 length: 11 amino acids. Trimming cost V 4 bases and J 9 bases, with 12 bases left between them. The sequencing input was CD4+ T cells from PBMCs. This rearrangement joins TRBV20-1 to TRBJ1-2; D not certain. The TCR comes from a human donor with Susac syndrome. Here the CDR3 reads CSATPPHSYTF. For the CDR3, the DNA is TGCAGTGCTACCCCGCCACACAGCTACACCTTC.